This T cell receptor (beta chain) came from a study of cytomegalovirus exposure and HLA in healthy donors. Study results and caveats: Accounts indicate the classifier identified cytomegalovirus status with strong specificity and sensitivity.

Details on this clone: Its antigen is still unknown. The sample holds other DNA sequences that translate to the same CDR3.

In germline, CDR1 is KGHSH, CDR2 LQKENI. This CDR3 is 12 amino acids long. The V gene end was trimmed by 4 bases and the J gene end by 6 bases; junction bases not matched to a gene: 2. Assay: immunoSEQ multiplex PCR; the TCRdb copy retains only in-frame clones and omits some. The data hold about 140,000 clones, with roughly 90% observed a single time. The sequence came from a man aged 18 to 29 in good health and CMV-seropositive. The chain links TRBV18 to TRBJ1-2; 7 bases align to TRBD1. The sequenced material came from PBMCs. The CDR3 loop is CASSLTGDGYTF. As DNA, the CDR3 is TGTGCCAGCTCACTAACAGGGGATGGCTACACCTTC.